This T cell receptor (beta chain) was sequenced during a study of OX40 agonist ivuxolimab in advanced cancers. About the study: An agonistic human IgG2 monoclonal antibody against OX40 (CD134) was given. Study findings and constraints: Among the nonresponders, some also had low normalized T-cell clonal expansion.

Concerning this clone: Its antigen is currently unknown.

CDR1 is LNHDA and CDR2 is SQIVND in the germline V gene (reference sequence). This CDR3 has 13 amino acids. With V trimmed by 3 bases and J by 4 bases, 3 bases remained unmatched. Peripheral blood came from all dose cohorts at three timepoints. Sequencing used immunoSEQ multiplex PCR; TCRdb keeps in-frame clones, though not all of them. The repertoire holds 65,000 to 85,000 clones, approximately 90% seen once, with around 0.56% in the top ten. The sample here was CD4+ or CD8+ T cells sorted from blood, taken in a trial of the OX40 agonist ivuxolimab. V gene TRBV19 combines with J gene TRBJ2-7; 7 nucleotides line up with TRBD1. This sequence originates from an adult with an advanced solid tumor such as melanoma, head and neck, liver or kidney cancer. The CDR3 sequence: CASSIGQAYEQYF. CDR3 bases: TGTGCCAGTAGTATCGGACAGGCGTACGAGCAGTACTTC.